This TCR beta chain was captured by sequencing in a study of cytomegalovirus exposure and HLA in healthy donors. Vbeta (60) and Jbeta (13) primers were used in the PCR. Repertoires were generated with immunoSEQ multiplex PCR, while TCRdb's copy carries only in-frame clones and drops some. The sample lists 150,000 to 180,000 clones, over 65% occurring once. V lost 0 bases, J lost 4 bases, and 3 bases stayed unmatched. The CDR3 sequence is 16 residues long. The germline V gene encodes CDR1 WNHNN and CDR2 SYGVQD (reference sequence). The count of this clone is one. This chain uses TRBV10-1 with TRBJ2-3; TRBD2 agrees at 11 bases. Sample: PBMCs. The receptor was derived from a woman in her thirties or forties in good health and CMV-seronegative. The CDR3: CASSESSGRGSDTQYF. CDR3 nucleotide sequence: TGCGCCAGCAGTGAGTCTAGCGGGAGGGGGTCAGATACGCAGTATTTT.